One and the same sample provided the 2 T cell receptor beta chains below, sequenced in a study of blood T cell repertoires in COVID-19. Some clones are missing from TCRdb's copy, which holds only in-frame ones; the method was immunoSEQ multiplex PCR. This table has about 150,000 clones, roughly four fifths appearing once. The specimen sequenced was peripheral blood. The origin of the receptors is a man aged 70 or older who had recovered from COVID-19.

This clone occurred a few times. This chain connects TRBV7-3 to TRBJ1-5; D perhaps matches TRBD1 (6 bases). Trimming removed 6 bases from V and 2 bases from J, with 32 bases in between. The germline V gene has CDR1 SGHTA and CDR2 FQGTGA. This CDR3 has 21 amino acids. This chain's CDR3 is CASRQNLGQGGAYRGNQPQHF. In DNA, the CDR3 is TGTGCCAGCAGACAAAATTTAGGACAAGGGGGTGCGTACCGGGGCAATCAGCCCCAGCATTTT.

The genes are TRBV19 and TRBJ1-2; no definite D call. Trimming shortened V by 2 bases and J by 4 bases, and 14 bases separated the two germline ends. Germline V gene data show CDR1 as LNHDA and CDR2 as SQIVND (reference sequence). This CDR3 has 15 residues. CDR3 in DNA: TGTGCCAGTAGTATATCTAGGACTCAGAGCTATGGCTACACCTTC. This gives the protein CASSISRTQSYGYTF.